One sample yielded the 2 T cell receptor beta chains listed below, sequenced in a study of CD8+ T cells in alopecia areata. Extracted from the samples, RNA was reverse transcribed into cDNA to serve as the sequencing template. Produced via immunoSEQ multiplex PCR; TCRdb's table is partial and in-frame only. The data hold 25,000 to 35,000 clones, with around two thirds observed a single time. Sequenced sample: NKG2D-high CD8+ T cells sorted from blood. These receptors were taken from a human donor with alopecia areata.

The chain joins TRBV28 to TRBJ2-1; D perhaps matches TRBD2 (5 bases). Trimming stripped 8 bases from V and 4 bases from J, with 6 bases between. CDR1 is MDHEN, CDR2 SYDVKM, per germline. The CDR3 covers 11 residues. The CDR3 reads CASGLYNEQFF. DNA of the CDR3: TGTGCCAGCGGACTGTACAATGAGCAGTTCTTC. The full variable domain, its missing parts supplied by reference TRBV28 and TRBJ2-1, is DVKVTQSSRYLVKRTGEKVFLECVQDMDHENMFWYRQDPGLGLRLIYFSYDVKMKEKGDIPEGYSVSREKKERFSLILESASTNQTSMYLCASGLYNEQFFGPGTRLTVL.

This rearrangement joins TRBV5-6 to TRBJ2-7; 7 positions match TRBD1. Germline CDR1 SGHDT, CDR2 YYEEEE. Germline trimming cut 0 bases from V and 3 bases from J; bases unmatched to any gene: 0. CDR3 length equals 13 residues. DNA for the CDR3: TGTGCCAGCAGCTTGGACAGGGGCTACGAGCAGTACTTC. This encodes CASSLDRGYEQYF.